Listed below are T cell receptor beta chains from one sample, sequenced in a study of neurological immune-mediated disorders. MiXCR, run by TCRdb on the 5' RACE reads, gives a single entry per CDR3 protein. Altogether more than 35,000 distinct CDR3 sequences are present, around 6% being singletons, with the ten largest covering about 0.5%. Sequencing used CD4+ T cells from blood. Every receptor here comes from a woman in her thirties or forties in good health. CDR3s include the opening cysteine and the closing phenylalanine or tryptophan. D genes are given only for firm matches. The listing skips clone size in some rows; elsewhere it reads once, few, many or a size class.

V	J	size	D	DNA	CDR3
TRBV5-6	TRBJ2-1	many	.	TGTGCCAGCAGCCTAGTGGGGGAGTCCTACAATGAGCAGTTCTTC	CASSLVGESYNEQFF
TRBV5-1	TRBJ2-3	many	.	TGCGCCAGCAGCTTGGATGGCGGGGCCACAGATACGCAGTATTTT	CASSLDGGATDTQYF
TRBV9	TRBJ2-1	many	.	TGTGCCAGCACCAAAAGAGGGGGGCTCAATGAGCAGTTCTTC	CASTKRGGLNEQFF
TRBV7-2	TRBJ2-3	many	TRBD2	TGTGCCAGCAGCGCAATTAGCGGGGGAGTGAGAGATACGCAGTATTTT	CASSAISGGVRDTQYF
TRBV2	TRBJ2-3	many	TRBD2	TGTGCCAGCAGTCGGACTAGAAGCACAGATACGCAGTATTTT	CASSRTRSTDTQYF
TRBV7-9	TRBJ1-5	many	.	TGTGCCAGCAGCTTACCCGACTCACAGCCCCAGCATTTT	CASSLPDSQPQHF
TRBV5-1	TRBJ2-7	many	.	TGCGCCAGCAGCTTGGCCTCAACGGGGGCCCATAGTTACGAGCAGTACTTC	CASSLASTGAHSYEQYF
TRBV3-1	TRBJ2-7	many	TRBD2	TGTGCCAGCAGCCATTTCGGGGGAGGGCCTTCGTCGGAGCAGTACTTC	CASSHFGGGPSSEQYF
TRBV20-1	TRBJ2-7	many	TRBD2	TGCAGTGCCCCTAGCCCCCCAGCGGGAGAACTCTCCGAGCAGTACTTC	CSAPSPPAGELSEQYF
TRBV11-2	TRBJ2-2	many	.	TGTGCCAGCAGATTCACCCCCCTCGCGAACACCGGGGAGCTGTTTTTT	CASRFTPLANTGELFF
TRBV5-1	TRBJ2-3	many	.	TGCGCCAGCAGCTTCGGACAGGGAGGGCCAGATACGCAGTATTTT	CASSFGQGGPDTQYF
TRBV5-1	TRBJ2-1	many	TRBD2	TGCGCCAGCAGCTTGGCGGGGGGTCCTGGGGATGAGCAGTTCTTC	CASSLAGGPGDEQFF
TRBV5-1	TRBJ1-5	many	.	TGCGCCAGCAGCCAACATTCAGCCTATAGCAATCAGCCCCAGCATTTT	CASSQHSAYSNQPQHF
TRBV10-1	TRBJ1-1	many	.	TGCGCCAGCAGTGGACAGGCTCTCGGCGGCACTGAAGCTTTCTTT	CASSGQALGGTEAFF
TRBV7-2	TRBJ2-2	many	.	TGTGCCAGCAGCAAGAACACCGGGGAGCTGTTTTTT	CASSKNTGELFF
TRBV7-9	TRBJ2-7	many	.	TGTGCCAGCAGCTTAACCGGGGCTGTGAACGAGCAGTACTTC	CASSLTGAVNEQYF
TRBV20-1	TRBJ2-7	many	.	TGCAGTGCTAGAGGGACAAAATACGAGCAGTACTTC	CSARGTKYEQYF
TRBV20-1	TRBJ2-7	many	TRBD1	TGCAGTGCTTTGGGGGGACAGGGGGCATTCGAGCAGTACTTC	CSALGGQGAFEQYF
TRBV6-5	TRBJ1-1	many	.	TGTGCCAGCATAACGGGGGGCTCGCTGAACACTGAAGCTTTCTTT	CASITGGSLNTEAFF
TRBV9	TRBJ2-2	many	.	TGTGCCAGCAGCGTAGAACAGCTGAACACCGGGGAGCTGTTTTTT	CASSVEQLNTGELFF
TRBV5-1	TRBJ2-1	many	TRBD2	TGCGCCAGCAGCTTGGCACTAGCGGGAGACAATGAGCAGTTCTTC	CASSLALAGDNEQFF
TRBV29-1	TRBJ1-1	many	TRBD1	TGCAGCGTCGTAGGGACAGAGAACACTGAAGCTTTCTTT	CSVVGTENTEAFF
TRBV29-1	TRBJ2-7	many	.	TGCAGCGTTGAACGCGGTAATAACGAGCAGTACTTC	CSVERGNNEQYF
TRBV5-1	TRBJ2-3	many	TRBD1	TGCGCCAGCAGCCCCCGTATTGACAGGGTGCAAGATACGCAGTATTTT	CASSPRIDRVQDTQYF
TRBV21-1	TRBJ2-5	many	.	TGTGCCAGCAGCAAAGTCCGCAGGGAGGAAGAGACCCAGTACTTC	CASSKVRREEETQYF
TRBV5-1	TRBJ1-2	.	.	TGCGCCAGCAGCCCGGGTGGGACCGCTTACTATGGCTACACCTTC	CASSPGGTAYYGYTF
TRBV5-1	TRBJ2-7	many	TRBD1	TGCGCCAGCAGCTCGAGGACAGGGGGCGGGAACGAGCAGTACTTC	CASSSRTGGGNEQYF
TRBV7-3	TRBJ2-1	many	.	TGTGCCAGCAGCTTGAGCGGCTCCAATGAGCAGTTCTTC	CASSLSGSNEQFF
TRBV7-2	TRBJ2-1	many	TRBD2	TGTGCCAGCAGCGCGGGGGGGGGCAGGGGCAATGAGCAGTTCTTC	CASSAGGGRGNEQFF
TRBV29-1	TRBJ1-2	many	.	TGCAGCGTAGGGAGTTTCTATGGCTACACCTTC	CSVGSFYGYTF